A single sample gave rise to the 10 T cell receptor beta chains below, sequenced in a study of T cells after yellow fever vaccination. TCRdb reprocessed the 5' RACE reads with MiXCR, giving one entry per CDR3 protein. The profile covers hundreds of thousands of distinct CDR3 sequences, with under 25% appearing a single time and around 15% taken by the ten largest. The source material was PBMCs, sampled 15 days after the yellow fever booster vaccination. The receptors shown here come from a young man who received the YFV17D yellow fever vaccine.

This clonotype has more than one count but fewer than ten. This chain's CDR3 is CSARDSGANVLTF. CDR3 in DNA: TGCAGTGCTAGGGACTCTGGGGCCAACGTCCTGACTTTC. The chain uses TRBV20-1 and TRBJ2-6; D not certain. The CDR3 is 13 amino acids. V was pared by 3 bases and J by 0 bases, with 3 bases between. Germline V lookup: CDR1 DFQATT, CDR2 SNEGSKA (reference sequence).

In its sample, this clonotype was seen a few times. The chain couples TRBV11-3 to TRBJ2-4; 9 bases align to TRBD2. The CDR3 has 17 amino acids. Per germline, CDR1 SGHNT and CDR2 YENEEA. V dropped 9 bases and J dropped 6; count of bases not matched to a gene: 18. The CDR3 sequence: CARDVWGAQREVNIQYF. CDR3 bases: TGTGCCAGGGATGTCTGGGGGGCTCAGCGGGAGGTAAACATTCAGTACTTC.

This clonotype was found a few times. The chain links TRBV10-3 to TRBJ1-2, with TRBD1 identical over 8 bases. The ends lost 2 bases at V and 3 bases at J; junction bases unmatched: 5. The CDR3 covers 15 residues. The germline V gene has CDR1 ENHRY and CDR2 SYGVKD. This CDR3 is CAISEDRGGYYGYTF. The DNA of the CDR3 is TGTGCCATCAGTGAGGACAGGGGCGGGTACTATGGCTACACCTTC.

This clonotype was seen a handful of times. The J gene is TRBJ2-7, the V gene TRBV20-1, with 12 positions matching TRBD2. Germline V gives CDR1 DFQATT, CDR2 SNEGSKA (reference sequence). There are 14 residues in the CDR3. V shed 6 bases, J shed 3 bases, and the junction held 6 bases outside the gene matches. CDR3 loop: CSALTSGSLYEQYF. As DNA, the CDR3 is TGCAGTGCCCTGACTAGCGGGAGTCTCTACGAGCAGTACTTC.

V gene TRBV5-1 combines with J gene TRBJ2-3; tentatively, D is TRBD1 or TRBD2 (5 bases each). Trimming cost V 0 bases and J 5 bases, with 16 bases left between them. The CDR3 contains 16 residues. The germline V gene encodes CDR1 SGHRS and CDR2 YFSETQ. The CDR3 here is CASSLGGTAAQDTQYF. The CDR3 region has the DNA TGCGCCAGCAGCTTGGGGGGGACGGCTGCACAAGATACGCAGTATTTT.

The chain employs TRBV5-6 and TRBJ2-1; 8 nucleotides agree with TRBD1. The germline CDR1 and CDR2 sequences are SGHDT and YYEEEE. J gave up 4 bases and V 4 bases, and 4 bases lay outside the gene matches. The CDR3 contains 14 residues. For the CDR3, the DNA is TGTGCCAGCAGCCCGGGACAGGAGTACAATGAGCAGTTCTTC. It translates to CASSPGQEYNEQFF.

The chain carries TRBV28 and TRBJ2-5; weak D call: TRBD2 (5 bases). V gave up 6 bases and J gave up 4 bases, with 12 bases separating them. Germline lookup yields CDR1 MDHEN and CDR2 SYDVKM. CDR3 length: 13 amino acids. The CDR3 DNA follows: TGTGCCAGCAGCTCGGGTCTAGCAGAGACCCAGTACTTC. This sequence encodes CASSSGLAETQYF.

The chain uses TRBV6-1 and TRBJ2-3, with TRBD2 identical over 11 bases. The CDR3 has 14 amino acids. V lost 8 bases and J lost 3; bases outside the gene matches: 4. Germline-derived CDR1 and CDR2 are MNHNS and SASEGT. The CDR3 spells CASPTSGSTDTQYF. The DNA of the CDR3 is TGTGCCAGCCCTACTAGCGGGAGTACAGATACGCAGTATTTT.

V gene TRBV10-3 combines with J gene TRBJ2-2, with 9 bases that match TRBD1. V trimming: 8 bases; J trimming: 3 bases; junction bases outside the gene matches: 7. The CDR3 extends over 15 amino acids. Germline V gives CDR1 ENHRY, CDR2 SYGVKD. CDR3 DNA sequence: TGTGCCATCGGCGAGGGGACAGGGCACACCGGGGAGCTGTTTTTT. Protein: CAIGEGTGHTGELFF.

This chain uses TRBV11-2 with TRBJ1-2, with a tentative D call TRBD1 (5 bases). Germline CDR1 reads SGHAT; CDR2 reads FQNNGV. Trimming left V 8 bases short and J 7 bases short, with 17 bases between. The CDR3 sequence is 13 residues long. The CDR3 nucleotides read TGTGCCAGCGCCCTGGGGCAGGGAGGTGGCTACACCTTC. It is translated as CASALGQGGGYTF.